One and the same sample provided the 4 T cell receptor beta chains below, sequenced in a study of blood T cell repertoires in COVID-19. Method: immunoSEQ multiplex PCR; TCRdb's copy keeps in-frame clones and lacks some. The data contain about 62,000 clones, approximately 73% of them singletons. Sequencing was carried out using peripheral blood. The receptors come from a woman aged 50 to 65 with active or convalescent COVID-19.

The chain recombines TRBV6-6 with TRBJ1-1, with D perhaps matching TRBD1 (5 bases). Trimming left V 6 bases short and J 10 bases short, with 15 bases between. From germline, CDR1 is MNHNY and CDR2 SVGAGI (reference sequence). The CDR3 runs to 12 residues. In DNA, the CDR3 is TGTGCCAGCAGAACGGGGGTTAACGTAGCTTTCTTT. It specifies CASRTGVNVAFF.

The chain employs TRBV19 and TRBJ2-7; TRBD2 aligns across 8 bases. Losses at the gene ends were 4 bases for V and 4 bases for J; bases not matched to a gene: 6. Germline CDR1 LNHDA, CDR2 SQIVND (reference sequence). The CDR3 length is 14 residues. The CDR3 region is CASSRSGSAYEQYF. The DNA for the CDR3 is TGTGCCAGTAGTAGGAGCGGGAGTGCATACGAGCAGTACTTC.

This clone was seen a few times. V usage is TRBV7-2 and J usage is TRBJ1-2; perhaps TRBD1 as D (6 bases). The CDR3 is 15 amino acids. The germline CDR1 and CDR2 sequences are SGHTA and FQGNSA. Trimming removed 5 bases from V and 0 bases from J, with 13 bases in between. The DNA for the CDR3 is TGTGCCAGCAGCGCATACAGGGTGACTAACTATGGCTACACCTTC. The encoded protein is CASSAYRVTNYGYTF.

The genes are TRBV19 and TRBJ2-1; 9 bases are shared with TRBD2. J was trimmed by 7 bases and V by 3 bases; bases with no gene match: 7. The CDR3 totals 15 residues. The germline CDR1 and CDR2 sequences are LNHDA and SQIVND (reference sequence). The CDR3 nucleotides are TGTGCCAGTAGTATTGGAGAGCTAGCGGGGAATGAGCAGTTCTTC. Encoded protein: CASSIGELAGNEQFF.